Presented here are 21 T cell receptor beta chains from one specimen sequenced in a study of beta chain features in type 1 diabetes. TCRB transcripts that were expressed got sequenced, as all of the isolated RNA had been reverse transcribed. Some clones are missing from TCRdb's copy, which holds only in-frame ones; the method was immunoSEQ multiplex PCR. The table lists under 300,000 clones, 8% of them singletons. Material for sequencing was central memory CD4+ T cells from blood. These receptors were obtained from a woman younger than 35 in good health.

This clone was observed a few times. This rearrangement joins TRBV19 to TRBJ2-3; D gene uncertain. The germline V gene encodes CDR1 LNHDA and CDR2 SQIVND (reference sequence). CDR3 length equals 15 residues. Between the trimmed V and J ends, which lost 10 bases and 2 bases, there was a span of 19 bases. The CDR3, as DNA: TGTGCCACAGATCTAGGGTCGTCCTCCACAGATACGCAGTATTTT. Its protein product is CATDLGSSSTDTQYF. Full variable domain (missing parts from reference TRBV19 and TRBJ2-3): DGGITQSPKYLFRKEGQNVTLSCEQNLNHDAMYWYRQDPGQGLRLIYYSQIVNDFQKGDIAEGYSVSREKKESFPLTVTSAQKNPTAFYLCATDLGSSSTDTQYFGPGTRLTVL.

This clone occurred a few times. This sequence joins TRBV7-9 and TRBJ1-5, with D possibly being TRBD1 (5 bases). The V end lost 1 base, the J end lost 3 bases, and 7 bases lay between the germline ends. In germline, CDR1 is SEHNR, CDR2 FQNEAQ (reference sequence). The CDR3 extends over 14 amino acids. The CDR3 DNA sequence: TGTGCCAGCAGCTTAGGACAGCTCAATCAGCCCCAGCATTTT. Its protein product is CASSLGQLNQPQHF.

This clone was seen ten or more times. The gene calls are TRBV10-3 and TRBJ2-7, with no clear D. V lost 4 bases to trimming and J lost 2 bases, with 6 bases between them. Germline loops: CDR1 ENHRY, CDR2 SYGVKD. This CDR3 comprises 12 residues. The CDR3 DNA reads as TGTGCCATCAGTGCGAATCCCTACGAGCAGTACGTC. Translation gives CAISANPYEQYV.

This clone was observed a handful of times. The chain has TRBV14 and TRBJ1-1; D might be TRBD1 (5 bases). V lost 1 base and J 7 bases, leaving 13 bases between the germline ends. Germline CDR1 reads SGHDN; CDR2 reads FVKESK. The CDR3 covers 14 residues. DNA of the CDR3: TGTGCCAGCAGCCAAGTCATGGGACGCGGTGAAGCTTTCTTT. Its protein is CASSQVMGRGEAFF.

This clone was observed a few times. This chain connects TRBV6-5 to TRBJ2-1; D unresolved. In germline, CDR1 is MNHEY, CDR2 SVGAGI. The CDR3 has 13 amino acids. Trimming stripped 2 bases from V and 5 bases from J, with 7 bases between. The CDR3 nucleotides are TGTGCCAGCAGTTACAGGCGGAACAATGAGCAGTTCTTC. It codes for CASSYRRNNEQFF.

This clone has just a few counts. This rearrangement joins TRBV23-1 to TRBJ2-7; no clear D. TRBV23-1 is an open reading frame whose function is uncertain. The length of the CDR3 is 9 residues. Trimming cost V 3 bases and J 12 bases, with 6 bases left between them. The CDR3 sequence: CASSQPGYF. The CDR3 coding sequence is TGCGCCAGCAGTCAGCCGGGGTACTTC.

This clone was detected a few times. The rearrangement uses TRBV15 and TRBJ1-1, with D maybe TRBD1 (5 bases). The CDR3 covers 16 residues. The V gene lost 0 bases and the J gene lost 4 bases, with 15 bases spanning the gap. Germline values: CDR1 LNHNV, CDR2 YYDKDF (reference sequence). CDR3 bases: TGTGCCACCAGCAGAGATCCGCTTGGGGCGGGCACTGAAGCTTTCTTT. Residues: CATSRDPLGAGTEAFF.

This clone was counted a few times. The chain is built from TRBV2 and TRBJ1-2, with TRBD1 matching over 10 bases. With V trimmed by 6 bases and J by 8 bases, 12 bases remained unmatched. Germline loops: CDR1 SNHLY, CDR2 FYNNEI. This CDR3 spans 15 amino acids. The CDR3 nucleotides are TGTGCCAGCAGCCTTGGCCCGGGACAGGGGACCGGCTACACCTTC. It encodes CASSLGPGQGTGYTF.

CDR3 loop: CASFKTGGSYEQYV. The CDR3 nucleotides read TGCGCCAGCTTCAAGACAGGGGGCTCCTACGAGCAGTACGTC. The gene calls are TRBV5-1 and TRBJ2-7; the match to TRBD1 covers 9 bases. CDR1 and CDR2 from the germline V gene are SGHRS and YFSETQ. CDR3 length: 14 residues. J gave up 0 bases and V 7 bases, and 5 bases lay outside the gene matches.

This clone was detected a few times. V and J are TRBV15 and TRBJ1-6; 7 bases map to TRBD1. The junction had 4 bases not matched to a gene; V was cut back by 1 base and J by 7 bases. CDR3 length: 15 amino acids. Germline V gene sequence: CDR1 LNHNV, CDR2 YYDKDF (reference sequence). DNA of the CDR3: TGTGCCACCAGCAGAGGGACAGGCCTCAATTCACCCCTCCACTTT. This gives the protein CATSRGTGLNSPLHF.

The chain employs TRBV29-1 and TRBJ2-3; D is unclear. Germline CDR1 and CDR2: SQVTM and ANQGSEA. V was trimmed by 7 bases and J by 7 bases, leaving 12 bases between them. CDR3 length: 11 amino acids. The CDR3 DNA sequence: TGCAGCGGGGGAACTGTACATACGCAGTATTTT. Its translation is CSGGTVHTQYF.

Only a few counts were recorded for this clone. The rearrangement links TRBV7-2 to TRBJ2-7; no firm D call. Germline values: CDR1 SGHTA, CDR2 FQGNSA. Trimming shortened V by 7 bases and J by 3 bases, and 19 bases separated the two germline ends. The CDR3 runs 15 residues. The CDR3 spells CASTKIDKTFYEQYF. The CDR3 nucleotides are TGTGCCAGCACTAAAATCGACAAAACCTTCTACGAGCAGTACTTC.

This clone appeared a few times. The chain carries TRBV2 and TRBJ2-7; D gene unclear. The germline CDR1 and CDR2 sequences are SNHLY and FYNNEI. Trimming left V 5 bases short and J 4 bases short, with 6 bases between. The CDR3 is 11 amino acids. The CDR3 is CASSPKYEQYF. The CDR3 DNA reads as TGTGCCAGCAGTCCTAAGTACGAGCAGTACTTC.

This clone has just a few counts. The rearrangement uses TRBV28 and TRBJ2-5; TRBD1 agrees at 9 bases. V gave up 4 bases and J gave up 5 bases; unmatched junction bases: 8. Germline CDR1 is MDHEN and CDR2 is SYDVKM. CDR3 length: 15 residues. The CDR3 loop reads CASSSLQGARETQYF. DNA for the CDR3: TGTGCCAGCAGTTCTCTACAGGGGGCGCGGGAGACCCAGTACTTC.

The chain couples TRBV14 to TRBJ1-2, with TRBD1 as a possible D gene (6 bases). Trimming took off 1 base at V and 6 bases at J, with 9 bases between the two ends. The germline V gene encodes CDR1 SGHDN and CDR2 FVKESK. The CDR3 totals 13 residues. CDR3 region: CASSQGTEDGYTF. The CDR3 DNA sequence: TGTGCCAGCAGCCAAGGGACAGAAGATGGCTACACCTTC. Filled out from reference TRBV14 and TRBJ1-2, the complete variable domain reads EAGVTQFPSHSVIEKGQTVTLRCDPISGHDNLYWYRRVMGKEIKFLLHFVKESKQDESGMPNNRFLAERTGGTYSTLKVQPAELEDSGVYFCASSQGTEDGYTFGSGTRLTVV.

This clone was recorded many times. DNA for the CDR3: TGTGCCAGCAGCTTAGACCCCTCCATATACGAGCAGTACTTC. This encodes CASSLDPSIYEQYF. The gene calls are TRBV7-3 and TRBJ2-7; D gene unclear. The V gene's germline CDR1 is SGHTA and CDR2 FQGTGA. The CDR3 consists of 14 residues. The V gene lost 2 bases and the J gene lost 4 bases, with 12 bases spanning the gap.

The chain links TRBV9 to TRBJ1-2; D is unclear. This CDR3 has 14 amino acids. V lost 0 bases and J lost 6, with 12 bases in between. CDR1 is SGDLS and CDR2 is YYNGEE in the germline V gene. This CDR3 is CASSVDFAGHGYTF. Here the CDR3 DNA reads TGTGCCAGCAGCGTAGACTTTGCGGGCCATGGCTACACCTTC.

The J gene is TRBJ2-4, the V gene TRBV5-8, with D perhaps TRBD1 (5 bases). Germline V CDR1 and CDR2: SGHTS, YDEGEE. V was pared by 0 bases and J by 2 bases, with 9 bases between. This CDR3 is built from 15 residues. The CDR3 DNA sequence: TGTGCCAGCAGCTTGGTTCAGGGATCCAAAAACATTCAGTACTTC. As protein: CASSLVQGSKNIQYF. Full variable domain (remainder filled in from reference TRBV5-8 and TRBJ2-4): EAGVTQSPTHLIKTRGQQATLRCSPISGHTSVYWYQQALGLGLQFLLWYDEGEERNRGNFPPRFSGRQFPNYSSELNVNALELEDSALYLCASSLVQGSKNIQYFGAGTRLSVL.

This clone has just a few counts. The chain carries TRBV11-2 and TRBJ2-1; 13 nucleotides match TRBD2. CDR1 is SGHAT, CDR2 FQNNGV, per germline. The CDR3 is made up of 16 amino acids. Trimming cost V 4 bases and J 6 bases; bases outside gene matches: 6. Here the CDR3 reads CASSYGLAGVRNEQFF. The DNA of the CDR3 is TGTGCCAGCAGCTATGGACTAGCGGGAGTTCGCAATGAGCAGTTCTTC.

The sample holds a few counts of this clone. The V and J genes are TRBV4-2 and TRBJ2-1; 11 bases are a match to TRBD2. This CDR3 comprises 16 residues. The germline V gene has CDR1 LGHNA and CDR2 YNFKEQ. Germline trimming cut 1 base from V and 7 bases from J; bases unmatched to any gene: 6. In DNA form, the CDR3 reads TGTGCCAGCAGCCAAGGAGTCAGACTAGCGGGAAATGAGCAGTTCTTC. This codes for CASSQGVRLAGNEQFF.

This clone was detected only a few times. The genes are TRBV25-1 and TRBJ1-2; D is uncertain. CDR1 and CDR2 (germline): MGHDK, SYGVNS. Trimming left V 5 bases short and J 0 bases short, with 7 bases between. The CDR3 is made up of 13 amino acids. The CDR3 protein is CASSTASNYGYTF. CDR3 bases: TGTGCCAGCAGTACGGCGTCTAACTATGGCTACACCTTC.